This entry lists 15 T cell receptor beta chains sequenced from one sample in a study of shared clonotypes between healthy human individuals. Libraries were prepared by immunoSEQ multiplex PCR; TCRdb keeps only in-frame clonotypes and omits some of them. The data contain over 2,000,000 clones, just over 90% of them seen just once; the ten biggest clones take up approximately 1.6%. Selected positively for CCR7 and CD45RO-negative, naive CD8 cells excluded terminally differentiated effector memory CD45RA+ cells. The material sequenced was naive CD8+ T cells from PBMCs. The receptors derive from a man younger than 35 in good health. Some clones in this sample may be carry-over from other donors' samples.

The chain has TRBV29-1 and TRBJ1-2; a weak D match, TRBD1 (5 bases). This CDR3 has 13 residues. The germline V and J ends were trimmed by 4 bases and 4 bases, with 13 bases remaining between them. Germline V gene lookup returns CDR1 SQVTM and CDR2 ANQGSEA. The CDR3: CSVVEGHPYGYTF. The CDR3 DNA is TGCAGCGTTGTGGAGGGGCACCCCTATGGCTACACCTTC.

This chain uses TRBV6-5 with TRBJ1-1; unclear D gene. The CDR3 totals 15 residues. Trimming removed 0 bases from V and 0 bases from J, with 8 bases in between. The V gene's germline CDR1 is MNHEY and CDR2 SVGAGI. The CDR3 spells CASSYSGKMNTEAFF. In DNA form, the CDR3 reads TGTGCCAGCAGTTACTCGGGCAAGATGAACACTGAAGCTTTCTTT.

This chain links TRBV28 with TRBJ2-1; D possibly corresponds to TRBD2 (5 bases). Trimming took 5 bases from V and 0 from J, leaving 14 bases between them. The CDR3 has 16 residues. Germline CDR1 and CDR2: MDHEN and SYDVKM. CDR3 nucleotide sequence: TGTGCCAGCAGTCACTACGCTGGGAGCTCCTACAATGAGCAGTTCTTC. Its protein product is CASSHYAGSSYNEQFF.

The chain links TRBV5-7 to TRBJ1-4; D unresolved. TRBV5-7 belongs to the ORF category, with a function that is uncertain. The CDR3 has 16 amino acids. V was shortened by 1 base and J by 2 bases, with 12 bases between the two germline ends. DNA for the CDR3: TGTGCCAGCAGCTTGTTCAGACCATCGACTAATGAAAAACTGTTTTTT. Protein: CASSLFRPSTNEKLFF.

The chain carries TRBV19 and TRBJ2-1; 7 bases line up with TRBD2. After removal of 8 bases from V and 9 bases from J, the junction contained 1 base not matched to a gene. Germline loops: CDR1 LNHDA, CDR2 SQIVND (reference sequence). The length of the CDR3 is 10 residues. This CDR3 reads CASGGGEQFF. The DNA for the CDR3 is TGTGCCAGTGGCGGGGGTGAGCAGTTCTTC.

This chain connects TRBV7-9 to TRBJ2-2; 14 nucleotides line up with TRBD2. Germline V lookup: CDR1 SEHNR, CDR2 FQNEAQ (reference sequence). Trimming removed 4 bases from V and 7 bases from J; junction bases left unmatched: 8. This CDR3 comprises 17 residues. The CDR3: CASSSGTSGSSVGELFF. CDR3 nucleotides: TGTGCCAGCAGCTCCGGGACTAGCGGGAGTAGTGTCGGGGAGCTGTTTTTT.

The CDR3 DNA sequence: TGTGCCAGCTTTCTAGCGGTCAATGAGCAGTTCTTC. Protein product: CASFLAVNEQFF. This chain links TRBV2 with TRBJ2-1; TRBD2 matches 7 bases. This CDR3 region has 12 residues. CDR1 and CDR2 from the germline V gene are SNHLY and FYNNEI. V shed 8 bases and J 6 bases; nucleotides not matched to a gene: 4.

The genes are TRBV5-1 and TRBJ2-7; D not resolved. CDR3 size: 12 residues. V shed 1 base and J shed 5 bases, with 7 bases lying between them. CDR1 is SGHRS and CDR2 is YFSETQ in the germline V gene. In DNA form, the CDR3 reads TGCGCCAGCAGCTTGCGGCCAGACGAGCAGTACTTC. Its protein is CASSLRPDEQYF.

The chain recombines TRBV9 with TRBJ2-1; TRBD2 aligns across 10 bases. The CDR3 runs 20 residues. The V gene's germline CDR1 is SGDLS and CDR2 YYNGEE. With 3 bases clipped from V and 4 bases from J, the junction kept 19 bases outside the gene matches. In DNA, the CDR3 is TGTGCCAGCAGCGCCCGAGGCGCTAGCGGGAGAGAGAAAAGATACAATGAGCAGTTCTTC. Encoded protein: CASSARGASGREKRYNEQFF.

The V and J genes are TRBV6-5 and TRBJ1-1; D unresolved. This CDR3 comprises 15 residues. Looked up from germline, CDR1 is MNHEY and CDR2 is SVGAGI. Trimming cost V 6 bases and J 4 bases, with 18 bases left between them. CDR3 residues: CASSHAPRGSTEAFF. The CDR3 bases are TGTGCCAGCAGCCACGCCCCACGTGGCTCCACTGAAGCTTTCTTT.

The sample holds one count of this clone. This chain uses TRBV4-1 with TRBJ1-5, with unresolved D. This CDR3 spans 15 amino acids. The V end lost 6 bases, the J end lost 5 bases, and 17 bases lay between the germline ends. Germline V gives CDR1 MGHRA, CDR2 YSYEKL. This CDR3 reads CASRPDSTLDQPQHF. The CDR3 coding sequence is TGCGCCAGCAGACCGGACTCCACCCTAGATCAGCCCCAGCATTTT.

The V gene is TRBV6-5, the J gene TRBJ2-7; D remains ambiguous. The CDR3 is 13 amino acids. V was trimmed by 6 bases and J by 0 bases, leaving 9 bases between them. Germline values: CDR1 MNHEY, CDR2 SVGAGI. This CDR3 reads CASRDKYSYEQYF. CDR3 nucleotide sequence: TGTGCCAGCAGAGACAAATACTCCTACGAGCAGTACTTC.

This clone was seen a single time. This chain links TRBV30 with TRBJ1-4; D not certain. From germline, CDR1 is GTSNPN and CDR2 SVGIG (reference sequence). The CDR3 runs 20 residues. V was clipped by 0 bases and J by 1 base, with 24 bases between them. CDR3 in amino acids: CAWSVLGLLTSDRTNEKLFF. The DNA of the CDR3 is TGTGCCTGGAGTGTACTAGGACTTCTAACTTCGGATCGAACTAATGAAAAACTGTTTTTT. Looking up the rest from reference TRBV30 and TRBJ1-4 gives the full variable domain: SQTIHQWPATLVQPVGSPLSLECTVEGTSNPNLYWYRQAAGRGLQLLFYSVGIGQISSEVPQNLSASRPQDRQFILSSKKLLLSDSGFYLCAWSVLGLLTSDRTNEKLFFGSGTQLSVL.

This clone was recorded once. The V gene is TRBV6-1, the J gene TRBJ2-7; D is uncertain. The CDR3 is made up of 13 amino acids. V gave up 4 bases and J gave up 2 bases, with 9 bases separating them. The germline CDR1 and CDR2 sequences are MNHNS and SASEGT. In DNA form, the CDR3 reads TGTGCCAGCAGTGGACTTACGACCTACGAGCAGTACTTC. Amino acid sequence: CASSGLTTYEQYF.

The V gene is TRBV19, the J gene TRBJ2-3; D gene unclear. There are 13 residues in the CDR3. The V end was cut by 3 bases, the J end by 5 bases, with 9 bases between. Germline CDR1 is LNHDA and CDR2 is SQIVND (reference sequence). CDR3 sequence reads: CASSMWGGDTQYF. The CDR3 DNA reads TGTGCCAGTAGTATGTGGGGTGGAGATACGCAGTATTTT.